This TCR beta chain was sequenced for a study of blood T cell repertoires in COVID-19. Study background: The United States, Italy and Spain provided the acute and convalescent COVID-19 samples. T cells, B-cell-depleted T cells, or PBMCs supplied cDNA or gDNA.

The CDR3 runs to 15 residues. In germline, CDR1 is SGHVS, CDR2 FQNEAQ. V was cut by 5 bases and J by 3 bases, with 14 bases left in between. How the authors handled the data: Estimates of nucleated cell counts were drawn from the amplification of reference gene primers. Data came from immunoSEQ multiplex PCR; TCRdb stores just in-frame clones and leaves some out. The V and J calls and the clone size are those of that table, but D and trimming were determined from the DNA. The sample consists of around 700,000 clones, just under 90% of them appearing once. This sequence originates from a woman aged 18-29 years with acute or convalescent COVID-19. Sequenced sample: peripheral blood. The chain carries TRBV7-8 and TRBJ2-1; possibly TRBD2 for D (7 bases). The CDR3 DNA is TGTGCCAGCAGCCCCGAGGGGGGGATCTACAATGAGCAGTTCTTC. Residues: CASSPEGGIYNEQFF.